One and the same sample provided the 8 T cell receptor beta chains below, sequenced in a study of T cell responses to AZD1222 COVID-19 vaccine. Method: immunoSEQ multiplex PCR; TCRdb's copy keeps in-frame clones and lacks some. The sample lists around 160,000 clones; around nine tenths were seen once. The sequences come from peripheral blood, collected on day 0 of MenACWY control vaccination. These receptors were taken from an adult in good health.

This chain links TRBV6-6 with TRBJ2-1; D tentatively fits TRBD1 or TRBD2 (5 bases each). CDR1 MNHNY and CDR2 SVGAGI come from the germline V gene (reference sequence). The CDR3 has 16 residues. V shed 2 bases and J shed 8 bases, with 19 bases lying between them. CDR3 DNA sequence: TGTGCCAGCAGTTACGGGGGAGCTAGCTTGATCGATGAGCAGTTCTTC. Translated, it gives CASSYGGASLIDEQFF.

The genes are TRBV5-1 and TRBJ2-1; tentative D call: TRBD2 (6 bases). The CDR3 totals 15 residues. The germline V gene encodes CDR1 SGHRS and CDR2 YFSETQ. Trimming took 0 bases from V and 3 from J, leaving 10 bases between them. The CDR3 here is CASSLEGSGYNEQFF. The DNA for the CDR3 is TGCGCCAGCAGCTTGGAGGGTAGCGGCTACAATGAGCAGTTCTTC.

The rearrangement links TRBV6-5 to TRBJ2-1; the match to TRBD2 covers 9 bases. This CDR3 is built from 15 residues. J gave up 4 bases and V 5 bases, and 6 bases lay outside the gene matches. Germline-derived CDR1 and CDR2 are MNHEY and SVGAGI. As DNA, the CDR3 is TGTGCCAGCAGTCCCCCTAGCGGGAAGTACAATGAGCAGTTCTTC. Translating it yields CASSPPSGKYNEQFF.

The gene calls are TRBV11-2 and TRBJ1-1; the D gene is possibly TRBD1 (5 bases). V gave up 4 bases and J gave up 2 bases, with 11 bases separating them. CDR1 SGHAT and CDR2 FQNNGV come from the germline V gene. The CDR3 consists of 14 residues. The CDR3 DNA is TGTGCCAGCAGCTCCCCCAGGGAAAACACTGAAGCTTTCTTT. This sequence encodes CASSSPRENTEAFF.

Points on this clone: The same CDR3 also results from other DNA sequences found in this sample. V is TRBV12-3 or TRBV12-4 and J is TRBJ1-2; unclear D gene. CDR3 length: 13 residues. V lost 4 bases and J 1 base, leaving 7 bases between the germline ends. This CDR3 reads CASSSGLNYGYTF. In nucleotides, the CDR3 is TGTGCCAGCAGTTCTGGCCTTAACTATGGCTACACCTTC.

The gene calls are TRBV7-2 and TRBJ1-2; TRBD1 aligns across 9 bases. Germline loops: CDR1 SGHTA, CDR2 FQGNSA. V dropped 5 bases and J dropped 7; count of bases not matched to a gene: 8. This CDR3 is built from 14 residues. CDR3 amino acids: CASSPRTGEGGYTF. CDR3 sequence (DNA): TGTGCCAGCAGCCCTCGGACAGGGGAGGGTGGCTACACCTTC.

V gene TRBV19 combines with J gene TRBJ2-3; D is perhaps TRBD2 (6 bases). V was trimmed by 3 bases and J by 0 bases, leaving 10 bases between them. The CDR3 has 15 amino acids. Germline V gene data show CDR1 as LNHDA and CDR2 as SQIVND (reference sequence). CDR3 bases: TGTGCCAGTAGTATGTGGCGGGATAGCACAGATACGCAGTATTTT. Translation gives CASSMWRDSTDTQYF.

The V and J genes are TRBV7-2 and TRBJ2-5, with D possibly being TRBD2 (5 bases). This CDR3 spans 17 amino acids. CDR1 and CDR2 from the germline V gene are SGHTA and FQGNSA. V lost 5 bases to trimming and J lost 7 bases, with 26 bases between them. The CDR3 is CASSLEGVGRGRGTQYF. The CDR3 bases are TGTGCCAGCAGCCTAGAGGGCGTGGGCAGAGGGCGTGGGACCCAGTACTTC.